Listed below are T cell receptor beta chains from one sample, sequenced in a study of blood T cell repertoires in COVID-19. Measured with immunoSEQ multiplex PCR; TCRdb has only the in-frame clones, and not every one. The sample lists about 55,000 clones, over 80% occurring once. The source material was peripheral blood. These receptors were taken from a woman in her sixties or seventies with acute or convalescent COVID-19. The CDR3 runs from the conserved cysteine through the conserved F or W. The order of the fields is V gene, clone size, J gene, CDR3 protein. Clone size is shown for a subset of rows, as once, few, many or a class of expanded clone.

v_gene: TRBV6-6
abundance: .
j_gene: TRBJ1-1
CDR3aa: CASRQQKQGTEAFF

v_gene: TRBV6-5
abundance: .
j_gene: TRBJ1-1
CDR3aa: CASMQDQGAEAFF

v_gene: TRBV19
abundance: .
j_gene: TRBJ1-5
CDR3aa: CASGTGGDSNQPQHF

v_gene: TRBV6-7
abundance: .
j_gene: TRBJ2-7
CDR3aa: CASRNREGSYEQYF

v_gene: TRBV5-6
abundance: once
j_gene: TRBJ2-1
CDR3aa: CASSLERTRTDNEQFF

v_gene: TRBV7-6
abundance: .
j_gene: TRBJ2-2
CDR3aa: CASSSGQGRVAGELFF

v_gene: TRBV19
abundance: .
j_gene: TRBJ1-2
CDR3aa: CASRPSGIAWGYTF

v_gene: TRBV27
abundance: .
j_gene: TRBJ2-1
CDR3aa: CASSLSYDSLGNEQFF

v_gene: TRBV5-1
abundance: .
j_gene: TRBJ2-5
CDR3aa: CASSLGLGANFQETQYF

v_gene: TRBV7-2
abundance: .
j_gene: TRBJ2-7
CDR3aa: CASSLSRLAEQYF